The table lists the clone carrying this TCR beta chain with a count of one. Generated by immunoSEQ multiplex PCR, the TCRdb table keeps only in-frame clones and is missing some. The table includes about 1.5 million clones, approximately 98% detected once. Germline V gene lookup returns CDR1 MDHEN and CDR2 SYDVKM. This CDR3 has 16 amino acids. Losses at the gene ends were 2 bases for V and 3 bases for J; bases not matched to a gene: 7. These data originate in a study of shared clonotypes between healthy human individuals. This chain joins TRBV28 and TRBJ2-1; 7 nucleotides line up with TRBD1. This TCR was recovered from a man between 25 and 39 years old in good health. Source material: naive CD4+ T cells sorted from blood. Indicated subset: CD45RA+ positively selected. The chain's CDR3 is CASSLAPGQIYNEQFF. The CDR3 nucleotides read TGTGCCAGCAGTTTAGCCCCGGGACAGATCTACAATGAGCAGTTCTTC.